This T cell receptor beta chain was sequenced for a study of cytomegalovirus exposure and HLA in healthy donors (dated by TCRdb to about 2017). Regarding the research as a whole: According to a later analysis, the roughly 120 validation repertoires were produced on the same platform as the 666 repertoires of the first cohort. The study was designed to test whether signatures of past pathogen exposure could be identified by cataloging public T cell receptors. A separate validation cohort of 100 to 150 different subjects was used in addition to the roughly 670-subject first cohort. High-throughput TCR immunosequencing, statistical association of individual TCRs with disease status, and machine learning were combined to predict cytomegalovirus infection status.

The method behind the library was the immunoSEQ multiplex PCR assay. In the authors' own workflow: A statistical classification framework was built for diagnosing cytomegalovirus status from the catalog of TCR beta chain sequences. This immuneACCESS table, as held by TCRdb, lists in-frame sequences with V and J called but not all clones. Of the missing ones, under half trace to an unresolved V gene in checked studies; the others have no known cause. V, J and clone size reflect that table, while D and trimming were determined from the DNA. The sample table lists approximately 150,000 clones, roughly 89% of them with a count of one. The ten top clones hold approximately 1.4% of the sample. According to the germline V gene (reference sequence), CDR1 reads LNHDA and CDR2 reads SQIVND. A distance of 11 bases separates the germline ends of V and J, which lose 10 bases and 4 bases respectively. Counted from cysteine to phenylalanine, this CDR3 has 13 amino acids. Solely the CDR3 DNA is kept, with 39 bases framed from the first base.

The donors were included in the validation cohort of approximately 130 subjects, a group kept apart from the approximately 690-subject first cohort. With regard to this clone: Its antigen remains undetermined. No qualities accompany the bases; no much larger clone lies one base away.

General study outcomes and caveats: The classifier was reported to diagnose cytomegalovirus status with high specificity and sensitivity in both the original and validation cohorts. A later analysis lacked HLA typing for the validation cohort, so it scored co-occurrence in that cohort across all 110 or so repertoires. Subsequent analysis determined that TCRs grouped into clusters in the first cohort also showed a tendency toward co-occurrence across the 130 or so validation repertoires, and 85% to 95% of cluster scores exceeded 0. The study gave a list of under 200 TCR beta chains associated with cytomegalovirus. A few of the identified cytomegalovirus-associated TCR beta chains were confirmed in vitro to be specific for cytomegalovirus antigens. Most TCR sequences were seen in very few donors, while some public TCRs were found in many individuals. According to the authors, the approach could potentially be generalized to other disease states and immunological phenotypes.

Source material: PBMCs. The TCR was taken from a woman aged 30 to 39 in good health and CMV-seronegative. The rearranged segments are TRBV19 and TRBJ1-6; the D gene cannot be named for sure. The nucleotide sequence is given as TGTGCCACTACCGGAGGATATAATTCACCCCTCCACTTT. Its product reads: CATTGGYNSPLHF. The variable domain in full, with residues beyond the CDR3 obtained from the reference TRBV19 and TRBJ1-6 genes, is DGGITQSPKYLFRKEGQNVTLSCEQNLNHDAMYWYRQDPGQGLRLIYYSQIVNDFQKGDIAEGYSVSREKKESFPLTVTSAQKNPTAFYLCATTGGYNSPLHFGNGTRLTVT.